Following are 28 T cell receptor beta chains from one sample sequenced in a study of cytomegalovirus exposure and HLA in healthy donors. Use of 60 Vbeta and 13 Jbeta primers characterized the PCR. The table came from immunoSEQ multiplex PCR; TCRdb's copy has only in-frame clones and leaves some out. This sample carries around 220,000 clones, around three quarters of them seen once, and the ten largest clones take around a sixth. The sample comprised PBMCs. The source of these receptors is a man aged 40-49 years in good health and CMV-seronegative.

This clone was seen only once. The CDR3 bases are TGTGCCATCAGTGACGGGGGAGACTACGAGCAGTACTTC. Translation gives CAISDGGDYEQYF. This sequence joins TRBV10-3 and TRBJ2-7, with D perhaps matching TRBD2 (6 bases). Trimming removed 3 bases at V and 3 bases at J, with 9 bases between. Germline V gene sequence: CDR1 ENHRY, CDR2 SYGVKD. CDR3 length: 13 residues.

The rearrangement links TRBV27 to TRBJ2-7, with D possibly TRBD1 on 6 matching bases. This CDR3 region has 15 residues. V gave up 5 bases and J gave up 3 bases, with 17 bases separating them. Germline V lookup: CDR1 MNHEY, CDR2 SMNVEV (reference sequence). CDR3 DNA sequence: TGTGCCAGCAGTCTAACAGGGTTGGGATACTACGAGCAGTACTTC. This translates into CASSLTGLGYYEQYF.

This clone was counted a single time. V gene TRBV9 combines with J gene TRBJ2-7; tentative D call: TRBD2 (5 bases). Trimming removed 0 bases at V and 2 bases at J, with 9 bases between. The CDR3 length is 14 residues. Germline-derived CDR1 and CDR2 are SGDLS and YYNGEE. DNA of the CDR3: TGTGCCAGCAGCGTAGGTAGCGAGACCTACGAGCAGTACTTC. Translating gives CASSVGSETYEQYF.

The sample holds one count of this clone. One end of the junction is discordant with germline, which a read error may explain. The gene calls are TRBV2 and TRBJ2-2, with D possibly matching TRBD2 (6 bases). The germline CDR1 and CDR2 sequences are SNHLY and FYNNEI. This CDR3 is built from 13 residues. The CDR3 reads CASREGIGTPLFF. In nucleotides, the CDR3 is TGTGCCAGCAGGGAAGGGATAGGGACTCCTCTGTTTTTT.

The CDR3 is CASSEGNTGLGEQYF. CDR3 DNA: TGTGCCAGCTCAGAAGGGAACACTGGACTGGGCGAGCAGTACTTC. This rearrangement joins TRBV18 to TRBJ2-7, with a weak D call TRBD2 (5 bases). The CDR3 length is 15 residues. Germline V gene sequence: CDR1 KGHSH, CDR2 LQKENI. Trimming left V 5 bases short and J 6 bases short, with 20 bases between.

V gene TRBV6-1 combines with J gene TRBJ2-7, with 7 bases identical to TRBD2. With 2 bases clipped from V and 3 bases from J, the junction kept 7 bases outside the gene matches. The germline V gene has CDR1 MNHNS and CDR2 SASEGT. This CDR3 is 15 amino acids long. CDR3 sequence: CASSEFLGGSYEQYF. The DNA of the CDR3 is TGTGCCAGCAGTGAATTTCTCGGCGGGAGCTACGAGCAGTACTTC.

This chain connects TRBV9 to TRBJ1-3; 10 nucleotides line up with TRBD1. V was clipped by 4 bases and J by 0 bases; unmatched bases: 13. The CDR3 is 19 amino acids. Germline V gene sequence: CDR1 SGDLS, CDR2 YYNGEE. The CDR3 DNA is TGTGCCAGCAGCACCACCGGGACAGGGGTTTCTAGCTCTGGAAACACCATATATTTT. Protein: CASSTTGTGVSSSGNTIYF.

V and J are TRBV10-1 and TRBJ1-6; possibly TRBD1 for D (5 bases). Germline CDR1 reads WNHNN; CDR2 reads SYGVQD (reference sequence). V lost 0 bases and J 8 bases, leaving 5 bases between the germline ends. This CDR3 has 13 amino acids. CDR3 in amino acids: CASSESRDSPLHF. The CDR3 nucleotides are TGCGCCAGCAGTGAGTCCAGGGATTCACCCCTCCACTTT.

The chain carries TRBV5-4 and TRBJ1-1, with D perhaps matching TRBD1 (5 bases). The CDR3 runs 14 residues. V was cut by 0 bases and J by 5 bases, with 11 bases left in between. Germline CDR1 is SGHNT and CDR2 is YYREEE (reference sequence). CDR3 amino acids: CASSLEGRVTEAFF. CDR3 coding DNA: TGTGCCAGCAGCTTGGAGGGGAGGGTTACTGAAGCTTTCTTT.

The rearrangement joins TRBV7-3 to TRBJ2-5; a possible D gene is TRBD1 (7 bases). This CDR3 is 15 amino acids long. Germline V gene data show CDR1 as SGHTA and CDR2 as FQGTGA. The V end lost 3 bases, the J end lost 1 base, and 12 bases lay between the germline ends. Here the CDR3 reads CASSLGRGAQETQYF. DNA of the CDR3: TGTGCCAGCAGCTTGGGCAGGGGGGCCCAAGAGACCCAGTACTTC.

This clone was observed a few times. This chain links TRBV4-2 with TRBJ2-1; 14 bases fit TRBD2. Germline CDR1 LGHNA, CDR2 YNFKEQ. There are 17 residues in the CDR3. The V and J ends lost 0 bases and 6 bases, in that order; junction bases with no gene match: 4. The CDR3: CASSQESGTSGGNEQFF. The CDR3 region has the DNA TGTGCCAGCAGCCAAGAGTCGGGGACTAGCGGGGGCAATGAGCAGTTCTTC.

This clone was detected a few times. This sequence joins TRBV25-1 and TRBJ2-7, with D unresolved. CDR3 size: 12 residues. The V and J ends lost 5 bases and 4 bases respectively, with 9 bases between them. Looked up from germline, CDR1 is MGHDK and CDR2 is SYGVNS. CDR3 bases: TGTGCCAGCAGTTTTTCCGGGTACGAGCAGTACTTC. Its translation: CASSFSGYEQYF.

V usage is TRBV18 and J usage is TRBJ1-1; tentatively, D is TRBD1 (5 bases). Germline CDR1 reads KGHSH; CDR2 reads LQKENI. The CDR3 is made up of 15 amino acids. V gave up 3 bases and J gave up 5 bases, with 16 bases separating them. This CDR3 reads CASSPSRAGETEAFF. CDR3 in DNA: TGTGCCAGCTCACCTTCCAGGGCTGGCGAGACTGAAGCTTTCTTT.

The chain combines TRBV30 with TRBJ1-1; 9 bases align to TRBD1. The CDR3 runs 15 residues. Germline V lookup: CDR1 GTSNPN, CDR2 SVGIG (reference sequence). J lost 4 bases, V lost 8 bases, and 14 bases had no gene match. In DNA form, the CDR3 reads TGTGCCCGGGGGTGGGGACAGGGTGGATTCACTGAAGCTTTCTTT. Its protein is CARGWGQGGFTEAFF.

The chain is built from TRBV7-7 and TRBJ2-7, with D perhaps matching TRBD1 (6 bases). In germline, CDR1 is SSHAT, CDR2 FNYEAQ (reference sequence). The CDR3 loop spans 13 amino acids. V was shortened by 2 bases and J by 5 bases, with 10 bases between the two germline ends. CDR3 loop: CASSLRQADEQYF. Here the CDR3 DNA reads TGTGCCAGCAGCTTACGACAGGCAGACGAGCAGTACTTC.

V gene TRBV7-2 combines with J gene TRBJ1-4; D is ambiguous. CDR1 and CDR2 from the germline V gene are SGHTA and FQGNSA. V shed 1 base and J shed 7 bases, with 16 bases lying between them. The CDR3 totals 16 residues. This chain's CDR3 is CASSLGLLKAVEKLFF. CDR3 coding DNA: TGTGCCAGCAGCTTAGGACTCCTAAAGGCGGTTGAAAAACTGTTTTTT.

This chain joins TRBV30 and TRBJ2-1, with a tentative D call TRBD1 (6 bases). Germline V CDR1 and CDR2: GTSNPN, SVGIG (reference sequence). Trimming shortened V by 7 bases and J by 2 bases, and 12 bases separated the two germline ends. The length of the CDR3 is 13 residues. The CDR3: CAYDRTPYNEQFF. The CDR3 DNA sequence: TGTGCCTACGACAGGACACCCTACAATGAGCAGTTCTTC.

The rearrangement joins TRBV2 to TRBJ1-4, with unresolved D. V was trimmed by 0 bases and J by 11 bases, leaving 19 bases between them. The CDR3 totals 16 residues. Per the germline V gene, CDR1 is SNHLY and CDR2 is FYNNEI. The CDR3, as DNA: TGTGCCAGCAGTGAAGCGAGTGTCCAAATGAAGATGAAACTGTTTTTT. It codes for CASSEASVQMKMKLFF.

This chain joins TRBV5-4 and TRBJ1-1, with 7 bases matching TRBD1. The CDR3 consists of 16 residues. Trimming removed 3 bases from V and 3 bases from J; junction bases left unmatched: 11. The germline CDR1 and CDR2 sequences are SGHNT and YYREEE (reference sequence). The CDR3 nucleotides are TGTGCCAGCAGCTCCGCAGGGGGATCGCTCTACACTGAAGCTTTCTTT. It specifies CASSSAGGSLYTEAFF. The full variable domain, its missing parts supplied by reference TRBV5-4 and TRBJ1-1, is ETGVTQSPTHLIKTRGQQVTLRCSSQSGHNTVSWYQQALGQGPQFIFQYYREEENGRGNFPPRFSGLQFPNYSSELNVNALELDDSALYLCASSSAGGSLYTEAFFGQGTRLTVV.

The CDR3 here is CSVGQGANSPLHF. For the CDR3, the DNA is TGCAGCGTGGGACAGGGGGCGAATTCACCCCTCCACTTT. The chain is built from TRBV29-1 and TRBJ1-6, with 12 nucleotides matching TRBD1. The CDR3 runs 13 residues. Per the germline V gene, CDR1 is SQVTM and CDR2 is ANQGSEA. Germline trimming cut 6 bases from V and 7 bases from J; bases unmatched to any gene: 1. Combining the CDR3 with reference TRBV29-1 and TRBJ1-6 gives the whole variable domain SAVISQKPSRDICQRGTSLTIQCQVDSQVTMMFWYRQQPGQSLTLIATANQGSEATYESGFVIDKFPISRPNLTFSTLTVSNMSPEDSSIYLCSVGQGANSPLHFGNGTRLTVT.

V and J are TRBV6-4 and TRBJ1-6; TRBD1 agrees at 9 bases. CDR1 and CDR2 (germline): MRHNA, SNTAGT. CDR3 length: 19 residues. After removal of 4 bases from V and 0 bases from J, the junction contained 10 bases not matched to a gene. CDR3 in amino acids: CASSAPGTGMSSYNSPLHF. The DNA for the CDR3 is TGTGCCAGCAGTGCCCCCGGGACAGGGATGTCCTCCTATAATTCACCCCTCCACTTT.

V gene TRBV5-5 combines with J gene TRBJ2-1, with D possibly matching TRBD1 (5 bases). This CDR3 spans 14 amino acids. V gave up 0 bases and J gave up 2 bases, with 6 bases separating them. Germline V gives CDR1 SGHKS, CDR2 YYEKEE (reference sequence). The DNA for the CDR3 is TGTGCCAGCAGCTTGGAGGACACCTACAATGAGCAGTTCTTC. Translating gives CASSLEDTYNEQFF.

This rearrangement joins TRBV7-2 to TRBJ1-4, with D maybe TRBD1 (5 bases). Germline V gene sequence: CDR1 SGHTA, CDR2 FQGNSA. The length of the CDR3 is 14 residues. The V end was cut by 3 bases, the J end by 5 bases, with 10 bases between. DNA for the CDR3: TGTGCCAGCAGCTTGACAGCCCTAAATGAAAAACTGTTTTTT. This codes for CASSLTALNEKLFF.

The count of this clone is one. The chain joins TRBV25-1 to TRBJ1-2; a weak D match, TRBD1 (5 bases). The germline V gene has CDR1 MGHDK and CDR2 SYGVNS. V lost 4 bases and J lost 5, with 8 bases in between. The CDR3 consists of 12 residues. The DNA of the CDR3 is TGTGCCAGCAGTGGGCAGGGTTATGGCTACACCTTC. This sequence encodes CASSGQGYGYTF.

This chain links TRBV5-1 with TRBJ2-3; possibly TRBD2 for D (6 bases). The CDR3 runs 13 residues. Germline loops: CDR1 SGHRS, CDR2 YFSETQ. As DNA, the CDR3 is TGCGCTTCGAGCGGGCGGCCCCAAGATACGCAGTATTTT. Amino acids: CASSGRPQDTQYF.

The J gene is TRBJ2-2, the V gene TRBV9, with TRBD2 identical over 15 bases. CDR1 is SGDLS, CDR2 YYNGEE, per germline. The ends lost 3 bases at V and 2 bases at J; junction bases unmatched: 8. The CDR3 runs to 19 residues. This CDR3 is CASSAPGLAGGYNTGELFF. In nucleotides, the CDR3 is TGTGCCAGCAGCGCCCCGGGACTAGCGGGAGGCTACAACACCGGGGAGCTGTTTTTT.

The genes are TRBV7-9 and TRBJ1-5, with D hard to call. V was shortened by 2 bases and J by 5 bases, with 7 bases between the two germline ends. Germline CDR1 is SEHNR and CDR2 is FQNEAQ (reference sequence). The CDR3 spans 13 residues. CDR3 residues: CASSLKRDQPQHF. For the CDR3, the DNA is TGTGCCAGCAGCTTAAAGAGAGATCAGCCCCAGCATTTT.

The chain employs TRBV25-1 and TRBJ1-3, with 7 bases matching TRBD1. The junction had 11 bases not matched to a gene; V was cut back by 6 bases and J by 0 bases. The CDR3 loop spans 17 amino acids. Germline V CDR1 and CDR2: MGHDK, SYGVNS. In DNA, the CDR3 is TGTGCCAGCAGCCCCCCGGGACAGCTGAGCTCTGGAAACACCATATATTTT. This sequence encodes CASSPPGQLSSGNTIYF.